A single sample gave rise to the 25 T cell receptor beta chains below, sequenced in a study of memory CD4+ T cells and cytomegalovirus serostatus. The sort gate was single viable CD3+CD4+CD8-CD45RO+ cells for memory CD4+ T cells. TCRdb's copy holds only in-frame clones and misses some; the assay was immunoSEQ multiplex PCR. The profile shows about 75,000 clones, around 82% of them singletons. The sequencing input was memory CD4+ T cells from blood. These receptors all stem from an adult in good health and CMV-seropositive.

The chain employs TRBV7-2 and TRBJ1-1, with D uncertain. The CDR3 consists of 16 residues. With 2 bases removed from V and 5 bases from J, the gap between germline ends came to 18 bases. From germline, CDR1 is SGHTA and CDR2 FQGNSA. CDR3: CASSLWSGRWGTEAFF. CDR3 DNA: TGTGCCAGCAGCTTATGGTCCGGCAGGTGGGGAACTGAAGCTTTCTTT.

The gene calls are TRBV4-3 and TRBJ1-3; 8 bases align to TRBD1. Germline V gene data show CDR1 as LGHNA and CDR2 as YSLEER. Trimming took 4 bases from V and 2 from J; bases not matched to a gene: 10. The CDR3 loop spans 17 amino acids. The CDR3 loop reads CASSPTYQQGAGNTIYF. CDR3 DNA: TGCGCCAGCAGCCCCACATACCAACAGGGGGCTGGAAACACCATATATTTT.

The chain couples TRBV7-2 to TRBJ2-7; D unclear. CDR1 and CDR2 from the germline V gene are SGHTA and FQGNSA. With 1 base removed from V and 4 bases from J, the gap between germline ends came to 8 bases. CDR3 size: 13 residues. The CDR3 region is CASSLDQWYEQYF. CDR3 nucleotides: TGTGCCAGCAGCTTAGATCAGTGGTACGAGCAGTACTTC.

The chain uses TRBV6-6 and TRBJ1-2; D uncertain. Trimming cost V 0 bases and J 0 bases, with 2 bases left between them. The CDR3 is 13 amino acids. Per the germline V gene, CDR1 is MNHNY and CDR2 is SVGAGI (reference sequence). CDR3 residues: CASSYSPNYGYTF. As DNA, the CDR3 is TGTGCCAGCAGTTACTCCCCTAACTATGGCTACACCTTC.

The CDR3: CASSLGGGAGYEKLFF. The CDR3 DNA is TGCGCCAGCAGCTTGGGTGGGGGCGCAGGTTATGAAAAACTGTTTTTT. The chain couples TRBV5-1 to TRBJ1-4; D may be TRBD1 (6 bases). Between the trimmed V and J ends, which lost 0 bases and 6 bases, there was a span of 15 bases. This CDR3 is 16 amino acids long. The germline V gene encodes CDR1 SGHRS and CDR2 YFSETQ.

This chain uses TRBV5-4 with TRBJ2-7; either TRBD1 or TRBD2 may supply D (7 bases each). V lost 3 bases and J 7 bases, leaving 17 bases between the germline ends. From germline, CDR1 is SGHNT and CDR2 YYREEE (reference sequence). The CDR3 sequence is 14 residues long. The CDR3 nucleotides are TGTGCCAGCAGCTCGGTGGGAGGGGGCAGGGAGCAGTACTTC. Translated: CASSSVGGGREQYF.

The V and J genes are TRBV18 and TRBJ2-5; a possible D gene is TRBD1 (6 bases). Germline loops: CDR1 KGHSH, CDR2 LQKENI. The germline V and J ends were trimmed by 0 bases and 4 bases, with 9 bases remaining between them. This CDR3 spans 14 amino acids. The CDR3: CASSPPVQGETQYF. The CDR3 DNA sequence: TGTGCCAGCTCACCACCTGTACAGGGAGAGACCCAGTACTTC.

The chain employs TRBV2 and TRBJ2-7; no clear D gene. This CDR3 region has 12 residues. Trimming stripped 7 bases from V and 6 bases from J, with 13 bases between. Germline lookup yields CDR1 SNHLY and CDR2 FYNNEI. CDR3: CASTFYTGEQYV. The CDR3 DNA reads TGTGCCAGCACTTTCTATACGGGCGAGCAGTACGTC.

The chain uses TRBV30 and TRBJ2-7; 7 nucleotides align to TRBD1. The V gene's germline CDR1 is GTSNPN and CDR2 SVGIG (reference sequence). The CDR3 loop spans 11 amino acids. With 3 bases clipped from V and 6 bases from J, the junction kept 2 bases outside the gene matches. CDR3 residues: CAWRYRGEQYF. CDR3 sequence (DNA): TGTGCCTGGAGGTACAGGGGCGAGCAGTACTTC.

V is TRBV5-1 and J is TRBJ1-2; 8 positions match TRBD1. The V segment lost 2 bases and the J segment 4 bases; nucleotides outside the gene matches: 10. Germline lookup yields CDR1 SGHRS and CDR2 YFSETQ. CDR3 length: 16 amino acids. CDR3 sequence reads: CASSLNSGGAGYGYTF. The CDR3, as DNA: TGCGCCAGCAGCTTAAACTCAGGGGGCGCGGGCTATGGCTACACCTTC.

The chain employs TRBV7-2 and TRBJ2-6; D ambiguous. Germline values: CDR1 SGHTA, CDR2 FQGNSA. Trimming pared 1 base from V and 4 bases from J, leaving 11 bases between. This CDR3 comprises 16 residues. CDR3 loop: CASSLVASPGANVLTF. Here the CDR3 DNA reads TGTGCCAGCAGCTTAGTCGCCAGCCCAGGGGCCAACGTCCTGACTTTC.

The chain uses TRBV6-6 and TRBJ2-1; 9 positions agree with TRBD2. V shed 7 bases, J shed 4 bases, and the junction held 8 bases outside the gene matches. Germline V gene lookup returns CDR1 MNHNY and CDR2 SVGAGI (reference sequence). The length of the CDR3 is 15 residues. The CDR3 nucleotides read TGTGCCAGCATTGGTAGCGGGAGCGCGTACAATGAGCAGTTCTTC. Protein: CASIGSGSAYNEQFF.

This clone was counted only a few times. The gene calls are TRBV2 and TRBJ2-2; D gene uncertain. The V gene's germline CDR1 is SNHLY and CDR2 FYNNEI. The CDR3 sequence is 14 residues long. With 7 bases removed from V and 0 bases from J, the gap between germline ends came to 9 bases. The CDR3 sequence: CASIAYANTGELFF. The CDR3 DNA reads TGTGCCAGCATCGCGTACGCGAACACCGGGGAGCTGTTTTTT.

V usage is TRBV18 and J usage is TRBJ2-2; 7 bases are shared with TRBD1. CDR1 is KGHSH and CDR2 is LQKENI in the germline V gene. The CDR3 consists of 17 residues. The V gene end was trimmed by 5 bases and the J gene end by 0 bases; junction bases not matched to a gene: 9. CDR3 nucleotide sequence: TGTGCCAGCTCAAACACCAAGGGGACAGCGAACACCGGGGAGCTGTTTTTT. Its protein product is CASSNTKGTANTGELFF.

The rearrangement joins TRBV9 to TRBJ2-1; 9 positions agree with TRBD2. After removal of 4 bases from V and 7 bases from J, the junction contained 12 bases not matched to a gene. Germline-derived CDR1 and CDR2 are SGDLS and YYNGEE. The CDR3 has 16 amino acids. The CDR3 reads CASSPRLAVDRNEQFF. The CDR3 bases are TGTGCCAGCAGCCCGCGACTAGCGGTTGATCGGAATGAGCAGTTCTTC.

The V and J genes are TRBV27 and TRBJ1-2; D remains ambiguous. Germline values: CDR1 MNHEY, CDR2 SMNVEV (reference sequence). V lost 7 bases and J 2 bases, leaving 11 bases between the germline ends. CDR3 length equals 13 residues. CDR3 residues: CASIEKQNYGYTF. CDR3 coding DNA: TGTGCCAGCATCGAAAAACAGAACTATGGCTACACCTTC.

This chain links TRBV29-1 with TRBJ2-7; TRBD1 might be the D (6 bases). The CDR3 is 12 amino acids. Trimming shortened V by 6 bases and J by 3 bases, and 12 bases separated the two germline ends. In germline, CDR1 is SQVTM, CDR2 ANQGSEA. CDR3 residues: CSVATGSYEQYV. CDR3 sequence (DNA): TGCAGCGTCGCGACAGGAAGCTACGAGCAGTACGTC.

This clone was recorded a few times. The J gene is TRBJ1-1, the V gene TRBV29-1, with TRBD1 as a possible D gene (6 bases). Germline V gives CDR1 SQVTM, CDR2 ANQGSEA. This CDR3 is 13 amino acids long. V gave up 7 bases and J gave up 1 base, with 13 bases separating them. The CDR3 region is CSAQTGGNTEAFF. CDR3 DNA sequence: TGCAGCGCCCAGACAGGCGGGAACACTGAAGCTTTCTTT.

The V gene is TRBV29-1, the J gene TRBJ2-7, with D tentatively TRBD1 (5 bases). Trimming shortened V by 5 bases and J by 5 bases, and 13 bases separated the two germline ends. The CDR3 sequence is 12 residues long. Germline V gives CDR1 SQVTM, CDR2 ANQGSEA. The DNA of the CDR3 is TGCAGCGTTCAGGGTGAAGGCGACGAGCAGTACGTC. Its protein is CSVQGEGDEQYV.

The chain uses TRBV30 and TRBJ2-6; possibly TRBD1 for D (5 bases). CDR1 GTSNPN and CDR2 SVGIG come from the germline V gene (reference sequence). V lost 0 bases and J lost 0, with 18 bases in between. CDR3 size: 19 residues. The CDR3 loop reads CAWSVFGQGKLSGANVLTF. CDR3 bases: TGTGCCTGGAGTGTATTTGGGCAGGGCAAACTCTCTGGGGCCAACGTCCTGACTTTC.

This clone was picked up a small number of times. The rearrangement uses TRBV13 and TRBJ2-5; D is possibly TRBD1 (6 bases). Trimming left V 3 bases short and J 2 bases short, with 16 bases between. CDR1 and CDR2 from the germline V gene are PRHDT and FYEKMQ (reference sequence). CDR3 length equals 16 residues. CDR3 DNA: TGTGCCAGCAGCTTTCCAGGGTCCGGACAGCAAGAGACCCAGTACTTC. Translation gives CASSFPGSGQQETQYF.

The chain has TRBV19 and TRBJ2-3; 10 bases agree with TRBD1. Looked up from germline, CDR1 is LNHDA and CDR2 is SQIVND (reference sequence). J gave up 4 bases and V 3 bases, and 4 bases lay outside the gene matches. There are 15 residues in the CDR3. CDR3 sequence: CASSISTGGADTQYF. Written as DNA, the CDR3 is TGTGCCAGTAGTATTTCGACAGGGGGCGCAGATACGCAGTATTTT.

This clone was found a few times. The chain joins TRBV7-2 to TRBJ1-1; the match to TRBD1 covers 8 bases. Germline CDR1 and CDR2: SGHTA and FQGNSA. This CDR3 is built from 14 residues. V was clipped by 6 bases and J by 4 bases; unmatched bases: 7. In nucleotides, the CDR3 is TGTGCCAGCAGTTTACAGGGGGGAGTCACTGAAGCTTTCTTT. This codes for CASSLQGGVTEAFF.

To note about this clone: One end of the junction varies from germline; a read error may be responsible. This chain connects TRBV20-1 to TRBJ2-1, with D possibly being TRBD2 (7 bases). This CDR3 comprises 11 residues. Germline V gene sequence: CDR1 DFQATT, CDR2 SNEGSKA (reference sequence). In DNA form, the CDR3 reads TGCAGTGCTAGAGTAACCGGGGGGCAAATCTTC. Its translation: CSARVTGGQIF.

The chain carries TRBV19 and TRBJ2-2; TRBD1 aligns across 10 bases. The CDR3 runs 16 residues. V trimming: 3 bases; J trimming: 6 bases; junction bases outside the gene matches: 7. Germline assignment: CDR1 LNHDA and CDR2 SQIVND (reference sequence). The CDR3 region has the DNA TGTGCCAGTAGTATCCCGCGGGACAGGGGCTCCGGGGAGCTGTTTTTT. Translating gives CASSIPRDRGSGELFF. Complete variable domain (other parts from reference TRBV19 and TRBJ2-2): DGGITQSPKYLFRKEGQNVTLSCEQNLNHDAMYWYRQDPGQGLRLIYYSQIVNDFQKGDIAEGYSVSREKKESFPLTVTSAQKNPTAFYLCASSIPRDRGSGELFFGEGSRLTVL.